One and the same sample provided the 21 T cell receptor beta chains below, sequenced in a study of T cells in Graves' hyperthyroidism and ophthalmopathy. Amplification of TCR beta CDR3 regions used RNA as the template. First-round RT-PCR targeting the TCR CDR3 was performed with the HTBI primer set. TCRdb re-derived calls from the multiplex PCR reads in MiXCR, one entry per CDR3 protein. The data hold around 400,000 distinct CDR3 sequences, with roughly an eighth observed a single time. The specimen sequenced was blood. The source of these receptors is a woman aged 18 to 35 with Graves' hyperthyroidism.

There are many counts of this clonotype. This chain uses TRBV5-6 with TRBJ2-1, with 8 bases lining up with TRBD1. The CDR3 totals 15 residues. Germline V gene data show CDR1 as SGHDT and CDR2 as YYEEEE. V was clipped by 2 bases and J by 7 bases; unmatched bases: 8. The CDR3 loop is CASSFVTGGRNEQFF. The CDR3 DNA is TGTGCCAGCAGCTTCGTCACAGGGGGTCGGAATGAGCAGTTCTTC.

This clonotype was detected once. This sequence may be a read error, since a much larger clone differs from it by one base. The chain combines TRBV7-3 with TRBJ2-7, with 7 bases aligning to TRBD2. Germline CDR1 is SGHTA and CDR2 is FQGTGA. V shed 5 bases and J 0 bases; nucleotides not matched to a gene: 7. There are 15 residues in the CDR3. CDR3 nucleotides: TGTGCCAGCAGCCCTACTAGCGAGTCCTCCTACGAGCAGTACTTC. Translation gives CASSPTSESSYEQYF.

There are many counts of this clonotype. The chain joins TRBV4-1 to TRBJ1-5; D is perhaps TRBD1 (5 bases). The V end was cut by 1 base, the J end by 2 bases, with 15 bases between. Looked up from germline, CDR1 is MGHRA and CDR2 is YSYEKL. The CDR3 extends over 17 amino acids. The CDR3 nucleotides read TGCGCCAGCAGCCAAGCCGACGGGGGGGAAGGCAATCAGCCCCAGCATTTT. It is translated as CASSQADGGEGNQPQHF.

The rearrangement joins TRBV25-1 to TRBJ1-1; no reliable D call. With 5 bases removed from V and 0 bases from J, the gap between germline ends came to 13 bases. The CDR3 is 15 amino acids. The germline V gene encodes CDR1 MGHDK and CDR2 SYGVNS. CDR3 loop: CASSLGSPMNTEAFF. Here the CDR3 DNA reads TGTGCCAGCAGTCTGGGTAGCCCGATGAACACTGAAGCTTTCTTT.

This clonotype has at least ten counts. The chain links TRBV20-1 to TRBJ2-7; TRBD2 agrees at 8 bases. Trimming removed 6 bases from V and 1 base from J; junction bases left unmatched: 23. Germline CDR1 reads DFQATT; CDR2 reads SNEGSKA (reference sequence). CDR3 length: 19 residues. The CDR3 nucleotides read TGCAGTGCGCACGACGTACCGGGACTAGGGGGACGTGCATCCTACGAGCAGTACTTC. Translation gives CSAHDVPGLGGRASYEQYF.

Comments on this clonotype: This sequence may be a read error, since a much larger clone differs from it by one base. The chain has TRBV2 and TRBJ1-1; D remains unclear. Germline V gives CDR1 SNHLY, CDR2 FYNNEI. This CDR3 is built from 15 residues. Here the CDR3 reads CASSALASLNTGAFF. CDR3 bases: TGTGCCAGCAGTGCCCTGGCCAGCTTGAACACTGGAGCTTTCTTT.

The gene calls are TRBV25-1 and TRBJ2-7; D possibly matches TRBD1 or TRBD2 (5 bases each). CDR1 MGHDK and CDR2 SYGVNS come from the germline V gene. The CDR3 runs 15 residues. The V end lost 5 bases, the J end lost 4 bases, and 18 bases lay between the germline ends. The CDR3 DNA reads as TGTGCCAGCAGTCCCCGGGACGTTAACTTATACGAGCAGTACTTC. Its translation: CASSPRDVNLYEQYF.

The sample holds many counts of this clonotype. The rearrangement links TRBV15 to TRBJ1-2; D gene ambiguous. The CDR3 has 17 residues. Trimming pared 5 bases from V and 2 bases from J, leaving 21 bases between. CDR1 LNHNV and CDR2 YYDKDF come from the germline V gene (reference sequence). The chain's CDR3 is CATSYFPQREPNYGYTF. Here the CDR3 DNA reads TGTGCCACCAGCTATTTCCCCCAGCGGGAACCCAACTATGGCTACACCTTC. Full variable domain (rest looked up from reference TRBV15 and TRBJ1-2): DAMVIQNPRYQVTQFGKPVTLSCSQTLNHNVMYWYQQKSSQAPKLLFHYYDKDFNNEADTPDNFQSRRPNTSFCFLDIRSPGLGDTAMYLCATSYFPQREPNYGYTFGSGTRLTVV.

This clonotype was picked up many times. J is TRBJ2-5 and V is TRBV3-1; D not certain. The germline gives CDR1 LGHDT, CDR2 YNNKEL (reference sequence). The V gene lost 3 bases and the J gene lost 6 bases, with 8 bases spanning the gap. The CDR3 length is 12 residues. The CDR3, as DNA: TGTGCCAGCAGCCAGGGCTCGAAGACCCAGTACTTC. This sequence encodes CASSQGSKTQYF.

This clonotype appeared many times. The chain carries TRBV15 and TRBJ2-3; TRBD2 is a possible D gene (5 bases). The CDR3 is made up of 17 amino acids. In germline, CDR1 is LNHNV, CDR2 YYDKDF (reference sequence). V was shortened by 0 bases and J by 0 bases, with 13 bases between the two germline ends. The CDR3 DNA reads TGTGCCACCAGCAGAGATCGGGGAGCCCTTAGCACAGATACGCAGTATTTT. It is translated as CATSRDRGALSTDTQYF.

This chain joins TRBV20-1 and TRBJ1-5; D ambiguous. Trimming stripped 5 bases from V and 0 bases from J, with 17 bases between. CDR1 and CDR2 (germline): DFQATT, SNEGSKA (reference sequence). The CDR3 is 16 residues long. CDR3 amino acids: CSAHFRGGPSNQPQHF. CDR3 bases: TGCAGTGCTCACTTCAGAGGAGGACCTAGCAATCAGCCCCAGCATTTT.

About this clonotype: A read error is possible here, since a much larger clone lies one base away. This chain connects TRBV6-2 or TRBV6-3 to TRBJ2-3; tentatively, D is TRBD1 or TRBD2 (5 bases each). The CDR3 totals 12 residues. The germline gives CDR1 MNHEY, CDR2 SVGEGT. The V gene lost 10 bases and the J gene lost 11 bases, with 19 bases spanning the gap. The CDR3 DNA sequence: TGTGCCACTCACCGAGGGGCTCCGATGCAGTATTTT. It yields the protein CATHRGAPMQYF.

The genes are TRBV10-3 and TRBJ1-4; the D is unclear. Trimming pared 5 bases from V and 5 bases from J, leaving 9 bases between. Germline lookup yields CDR1 ENHRY and CDR2 SYGVKD. CDR3 length: 13 residues. CDR3 sequence: CAISLGENEKLFF. CDR3 coding DNA: TGTGCCATCAGTCTGGGAGAGAATGAAAAACTGTTTTTT.

This clonotype showed up many times. The J gene is TRBJ2-5, the V gene TRBV12-3 or TRBV12-4, with TRBD1 identical over 8 bases. This CDR3 region has 17 residues. The V and J ends lost 7 bases and 5 bases, in that order; junction bases with no gene match: 18. The CDR3 region is CASNRQGKDLKGETQYF. The CDR3 region has the DNA TGTGCCAGCAACCGACAGGGGAAGGACCTCAAGGGGGAGACCCAGTACTTC.

This sequence joins TRBV7-2 and TRBJ2-5; 9 nucleotides agree with TRBD2. V was clipped by 5 bases and J by 5 bases; unmatched bases: 15. Germline values: CDR1 SGHTA, CDR2 FQGNSA. This CDR3 region has 17 residues. As DNA, the CDR3 is TGTGCCAGCAGCCCCCGGGGGCGGGGGGGCCTCGGTGAGACCCAGTACTTC. Translated: CASSPRGRGGLGETQYF.

This clonotype was detected many times. The chain recombines TRBV11-3 with TRBJ2-2; 7 bases are a match to TRBD1. Germline CDR1 is SGHNT and CDR2 is YENEEA. V shed 5 bases, J shed 7 bases, and the junction held 10 bases outside the gene matches. This CDR3 comprises 15 residues. The CDR3 sequence: CASSPLRGRFGELFF. The CDR3 region has the DNA TGTGCCAGCAGCCCGTTGAGGGGGCGCTTCGGGGAGCTGTTTTTT.

This sequence joins TRBV20-1 and TRBJ1-5; D unclear. This CDR3 contains 14 residues. CDR1 is DFQATT, CDR2 SNEGSKA, per germline (reference sequence). V was clipped by 0 bases and J by 4 bases, with 10 bases between them. The CDR3 coding sequence is TGCAGTGCTAGAGAAGTAGCGAGAAATCAGCCCCAGCATTTT. This encodes CSAREVARNQPQHF.

The CDR3 sequence: CATGVRGASGKTGELFF. For the CDR3, the DNA is TGTGCCACCGGAGTAAGGGGCGCCAGCGGGAAAACCGGGGAGCTGTTTTTT. This chain uses TRBV24-1 with TRBJ2-2, with 7 positions matching TRBD2. Trimming took 9 bases from V and 5 from J; bases not matched to a gene: 17. The length of the CDR3 is 17 residues. In germline, CDR1 is KGHDR, CDR2 SFDVKD.

This clonotype has just a few counts. CDR3 amino acids: CASSVGMGGYTF. The CDR3, as DNA: TGTGCCAGCAGTGTCGGCATGGGAGGCTACACCTTC. This chain links TRBV9 with TRBJ1-2, with unresolved D. Per the germline V gene, CDR1 is SGDLS and CDR2 is YYNGEE. Trimming left V 5 bases short and J 8 bases short, with 13 bases between. This CDR3 region has 12 residues.

The table lists this clonotype with many counts. J is TRBJ1-2 and V is TRBV29-1; a possible D gene is TRBD1 (6 bases). Germline loops: CDR1 SQVTM, CDR2 ANQGSEA. The CDR3 runs 14 residues. The germline V and J ends were trimmed by 6 bases and 3 bases, with 17 bases remaining between them. The CDR3 protein is CSVDSRGSHYGYTF. For the CDR3, the DNA is TGCAGCGTCGATTCCAGGGGTTCGCACTATGGCTACACCTTC.

This chain joins TRBV6-2 or TRBV6-3 and TRBJ2-3; TRBD2 matches 9 bases. The V gene's germline CDR1 is MNHEY and CDR2 SVGEGT. The CDR3 spans 17 residues. J gave up 1 base and V 3 bases, and 8 bases lay outside the gene matches. The chain's CDR3 is CASSYNFLAGRTDTQYF. The CDR3 DNA reads TGTGCCAGCAGTTATAATTTCCTAGCGGGGCGCACAGATACGCAGTATTTT.